This T cell receptor (beta chain) was recovered during a study of regulatory T cells in long-lasting Graves disease. The time point is: persistent/refractory GD, antithyroid drugs over 5 years with positive TRAb. There was RNA extracted from PBMCs, and the TCR library was made from it. CDR3 length: 14 amino acids. V gave up 5 bases and J gave up 12 bases, with 23 bases separating them. Germline lookup yields CDR1 SEHNR and CDR2 FQNEAQ (reference sequence). General study points: Patients with persistent disease showed a bias toward TRBV28, TRBJ1-2 and TRBJ2-5.

Comments on this clonotype: Its antigen is unknown.

CDR3-region Arm-PCR and iRepertoire HTBI primers produced the TCR beta libraries. Under the authors' procedure: Samples collectively showed 62 TRBV and around 15 TRBJ segments. One entry per CDR3 protein results from TCRdb running MiXCR on the multiplex PCR reads. TCRdb, rather than the study authors, made the V and J calls. The table records 650,000 to 850,000 distinct CDR3 sequences, 25% to 30% of them present only once. The receptor was isolated from a female donor with Graves disease. The V gene is TRBV7-9, the J gene TRBJ2-7; D gene ambiguous. Sequences were derived from peripheral blood mononuclear cells (PBMCs), sampled when the disease was refractory, from a patient treated with antithyroid drugs. The CDR3 protein is CASSLVGQLGPPYF. As DNA, the CDR3 is TGTGCCAGCAGCCTCGTGGGCCAGTTAGGGCCTCCGTACTTC.